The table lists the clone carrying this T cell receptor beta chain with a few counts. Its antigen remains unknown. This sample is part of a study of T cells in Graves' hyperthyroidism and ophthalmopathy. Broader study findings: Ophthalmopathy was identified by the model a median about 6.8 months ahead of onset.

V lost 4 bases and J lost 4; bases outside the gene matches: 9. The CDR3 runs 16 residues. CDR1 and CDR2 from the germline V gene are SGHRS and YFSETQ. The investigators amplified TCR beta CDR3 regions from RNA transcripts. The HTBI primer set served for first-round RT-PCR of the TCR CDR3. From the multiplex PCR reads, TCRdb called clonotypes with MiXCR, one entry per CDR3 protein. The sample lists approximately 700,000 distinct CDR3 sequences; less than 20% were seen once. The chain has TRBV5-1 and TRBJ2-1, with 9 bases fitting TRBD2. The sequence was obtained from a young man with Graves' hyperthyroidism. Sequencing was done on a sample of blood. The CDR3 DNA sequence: TGCGCCAGCAGCCCCACCACTAGCGGGCATTACAATGAGCAGTTCTTC. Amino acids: CASSPTTSGHYNEQFF.